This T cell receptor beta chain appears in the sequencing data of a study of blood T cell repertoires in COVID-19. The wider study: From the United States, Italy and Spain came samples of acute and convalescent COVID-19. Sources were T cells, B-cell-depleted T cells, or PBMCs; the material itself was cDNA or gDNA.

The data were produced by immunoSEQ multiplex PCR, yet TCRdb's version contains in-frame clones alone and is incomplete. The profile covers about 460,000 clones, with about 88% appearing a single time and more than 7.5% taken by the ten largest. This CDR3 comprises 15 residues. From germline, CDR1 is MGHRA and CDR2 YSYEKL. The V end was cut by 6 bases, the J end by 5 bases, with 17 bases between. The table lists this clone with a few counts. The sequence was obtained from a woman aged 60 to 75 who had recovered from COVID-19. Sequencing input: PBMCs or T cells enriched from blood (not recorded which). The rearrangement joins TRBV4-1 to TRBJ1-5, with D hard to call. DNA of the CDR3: TGCGCCAGCAGATCGGTAGACAATCCCCATCAGCCCCAGCATTTT. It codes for CASRSVDNPHQPQHF.